This TCR beta chain was sequenced for a study of blood T cell repertoires in COVID-19 (dated by TCRdb to about 2020). Context from the whole study: Collaborator samples came from the United States, Italy and Spain and covered acute and convalescent phases of COVID-19. The material from the prospective study consisted of cDNA or gDNA derived from T cells, B-cell-depleted T cells, or PBMCs. Subjects who had been exposed to COVID-19, were actively infected with it, or had recovered from it provided the deeply sampled blood TCRbeta repertoires that made up the dataset. A freely available public database, intended as a resource for researchers studying the immune response to SARS-CoV-2, is where the repertoires were released. Samples were obtained from the ongoing ImmuneRACE study (first 160 participants) and from 1,200 or so subjects provided by 6 global collaborators. Sample metadata almost always included a de-identified subject ID, COVID-19 status, age in years and sex. Where HLA class I and class II types were available, the types were taken from metadata supplied by the sample provider, not from assay-based typing.

Overall study outcomes, separate from this receptor: Clinical and demographic metadata were provided uncurated, with the amount varying by source and participant.

The junction carries 14 bases between V and J, which are trimmed by 7 bases and 2 bases respectively. The CDR3 goes from the cysteine to the phenylalanine over 15 residues. Solely the CDR3 DNA is kept, with 45 bases framed from the first base. CDR1 LNHDA and CDR2 SQIVND are derived from the germline V gene (reference sequence). This clone has just one count. It has no known antigen specificity. Base quality data are lacking; no much larger clone is found one base away. The immunoSEQ Assay, a bias-controlled multiplex PCR, was used to amplify TCRbeta CDR3 regions from genomic DNA. The original methods were these. Nucleated cell counts per sample were estimated from amplification of reference gene primers within the assay. Sequence reads were collapsed and filtered to measure the absolute abundance of every unique TCRbeta CDR3 rearrangement. Productive Simpson clonality was computed per sample as the square root of Simpson's diversity index over productive rearrangements. TCRdb obtained this table from immuneACCESS and retained in-frame rearrangements with V and J assigned. These tables miss some clones; where compared with another copy, unresolved V genes account for less than half of the shortfall, and the remainder is unexplained. V and J calls and clone size are those listed in that table; D and trimming were worked out from the DNA. In this sample the table shows 60,000 to 80,000 clones, roughly 85% of which occur a single time. The ten largest clones add up to 4.5% to 5% of the sample.

Collaborating institutions collected whole blood in K2EDTA tubes following their own protocols. Collaborator samples were shipped for TCRbeta analysis as frozen whole blood, isolated PBMCs, or DNA extracted from either sample type. The sequence came from a human donor in a cohort sampled during active COVID-19. The rearrangement combines TRBV19 with TRBJ2-2; TRBD2 is perhaps the D gene, given 6 matching bases. The sequenced sample consisted of peripheral blood. The DNA sequence is given as TGTGCCAGTACCCCCGGGACTTTCAACACCGGGGAGCTGTTTTTT. This sequence encodes CASTPGTFNTGELFF.